This TCR beta chain was retrieved from a study of blood T cell repertoires in COVID-19. Germline V gene lookup returns CDR1 KGHSH and CDR2 LQKENI. Trimming shortened V by 3 bases and J by 13 bases, and 16 bases separated the two germline ends. CDR3 size: 14 residues. In the study's own analysis: From reference gene primer amplification, estimates of nucleated cell counts were derived. The assay was immunoSEQ multiplex PCR, and TCRdb's table has in-frame clones only and misses some. V and J calls and clone size follow that table, whereas D and trimming were derived from the DNA. The repertoire holds more than 12,000 clones, 85% to 90% seen once, with less than 2.5% in the top ten.

This sequence originates from a woman aged 70 to 79 in a cohort sampled during active or convalescent COVID-19. V usage is TRBV18 and J usage is TRBJ2-6; tentative D call: TRBD1 (6 bases). Sample: peripheral blood. The CDR3 here is CASSPGRGRAVLTF. The CDR3 DNA sequence: TGTGCCAGCTCACCTGGCAGGGGAAGGGCGGTCCTGACTTTC.